The rows below give T cell receptor beta chains drawn from one sample of a study of T cells in Graves' hyperthyroidism and ophthalmopathy. TCRdb reanalysed the multiplex PCR reads using MiXCR and keeps one entry per CDR3 protein. The sample has 600,000 to 700,000 distinct CDR3 sequences, roughly 14% seen once. The sample was blood. These receptor sequences come from a woman aged 40 to 55 with Graves' ophthalmopathy. Each CDR3 is given with its conserved first and last residue. A D gene is named only where the DNA matches it firmly. The size of a clone is reported for some rows only, either as once, few or many, or as a class for expanded clones.

j_gene	abundance	v_gene	d_gene	len	CDR3nt	CDR3aa
TRBJ2-7	many	TRBV20-1	-	12	TGCAGTGCTACCGTGGGGGGCAACGAGCAGTACTTC	CSATVGGNEQYF
TRBJ2-5	many	TRBV4-3	-	15	TGCGCCAGCAGCCAAGATTTGGGGCAGGTAGAGACCCAGTACTTC	CASSQDLGQVETQYF
TRBJ2-1	-	TRBV30	TRBD1	12	TGTGCCTGGTCGACAGGGGGCAATGAGCAGTTCTTC	CAWSTGGNEQFF
TRBJ1-1	-	TRBV7-9	TRBD1	15	TGTGCCAGCAGCCACCGACAGGGGATCGGTACTGAAGCTTTCTTT	CASSHRQGIGTEAFF
TRBJ2-5	many	TRBV11-3	TRBD1	15	TGTGCCAGCAGCTCCCGGGGACAGAGGCCGGAGACCCAGTACTTC	CASSSRGQRPETQYF
TRBJ2-7	many	TRBV20-1	-	14	TGCAGTGCTAGAAGGGGATCGGACAGTGGGCCGGAGTACTTC	CSARRGSDSGPEYF
TRBJ1-5	-	TRBV6-5	-	15	TGTGCCAGCAGTTACGGGTCAGGGCCCAATCAGCCCCAGCATTTT	CASSYGSGPNQPQHF
TRBJ2-7	many	TRBV2	TRBD2	17	TGTGCCAGCAGTCTAGCGGGGGGAGGGGCCTTCTCCTACGAGCAGTACTTC	CASSLAGGGAFSYEQYF
TRBJ1-1	many	TRBV6-2/TRBV6-3	-	12	TGTGCCAGCAGTTACGGGGATTCGGTGGCTTTCTTT	CASSYGDSVAFF
TRBJ2-5	few	TRBV12-3/TRBV12-4	TRBD1	14	TGTGCCAGCAGCTCCCAACAGGGGGCAGAGACCCAGTACTTC	CASSSQQGAETQYF
TRBJ2-7	many	TRBV6-1	TRBD1	15	TGTGCCAGCAGTGTTGGAACAGGGGTCTCCTACGAGCAGTACTTC	CASSVGTGVSYEQYF
TRBJ1-2	many	TRBV30	-	15	TGTGCCTGGAGCAAAAGGGGGTTCCTTGGCTATGGCTACACCTTC	CAWSKRGFLGYGYTF
TRBJ2-7	-	TRBV30	-	15	TGTGCCTGGAGCGGGGGAGGGGGATCAGACTATGAGCAGTACTTC	CAWSGGGGSDYEQYF
TRBJ2-5	-	TRBV20-1	-	15	TGCAGTGCTAGAGATGGAGGGGCTACAGAAGGGACCCAGTACTTC	CSARDGGATEGTQYF
TRBJ2-2	few	TRBV11-2	-	14	TGTGCCAGCAGCTTAGTGGTTAGCACCGGGGAGCTGTTTTTT	CASSLVVSTGELFF
TRBJ2-7	many	TRBV27	TRBD2	14	TGTGCCAGCACCGCTAGCGGGAGTTCCTACGAGCAGTACTTC	CASTASGSSYEQYF
TRBJ2-7	many	TRBV18	-	14	TGTGCCAGCTCACCTCAAGACAGCTCCTACGAGCAGTACTTC	CASSPQDSSYEQYF
TRBJ1-2	many	TRBV24-1	-	14	TGTGCCACCAGTGATCCGGACAGCGGCTATGGCTACACCTTC	CATSDPDSGYGYTF
TRBJ1-5	many	TRBV10-3	-	14	TGTGCCACCCCCCAAGACAGGAGGGCTCAGCCCCAGCATTTT	CATPQDRRAQPQHF
TRBJ2-7	many	TRBV7-2	-	14	TGTGCCAGCAGCTTTGCCAACCCCGTCTACGAGCAGTACTTC	CASSFANPVYEQYF
TRBJ1-3	many	TRBV24-1	-	15	TGTGCCACCAGTGATTTTCGGGGGCGCGGAAACACCATATATTTT	CATSDFRGRGNTIYF
TRBJ1-2	-	TRBV4-2	TRBD1	18	TGTGCCAGCAGTTACTCCGAAACTACAATGACAGGGGGCTATGGCTACACCTTC	CASSYSETTMTGGYGYTF
TRBJ1-5	many	TRBV28	-	12	TGTGCCAGTCTGGGGGCCAATCAGCCCCAGCATTTT	CASLGANQPQHF
TRBJ1-2	many	TRBV7-2	-	14	TGTGCCAGCAGCTACTCCTCGGGGGGCTATGGCTACACCTTC	CASSYSSGGYGYTF
TRBJ1-1	many	TRBV6-5	-	12	TGTGCCAGCTTCAGCGACGGGATACAAGCTTTCTTT	CASFSDGIQAFF
TRBJ2-5	-	TRBV6-1	-	15	TGTGCCAGCAGTCTCGGACGGGATTTCCAAGAGACCCAGTACTTC	CASSLGRDFQETQYF
TRBJ2-7	many	TRBV5-1	TRBD1	18	TGCGCCAGCAGCTTGGGACAGGGATCGTTAACCTACTACGGGGAGCAGTACTTC	CASSLGQGSLTYYGEQYF
TRBJ2-3	-	TRBV6-2/TRBV6-3	TRBD1	14	TGTGCCAGCAGAACCGGACAGGACACAGATACGCAGTATTTT	CASRTGQDTDTQYF
TRBJ1-2	many	TRBV10-3	-	14	TGTGCCATCAGTGAGAGCGAGGACGACTATGGCTACACCTTC	CAISESEDDYGYTF
TRBJ2-7	many	TRBV20-1	TRBD1	13	TGCAGTGCTGAGACAGGGAGATCCTACGAGCAGTACTTC	CSAETGRSYEQYF
TRBJ2-7	many	TRBV11-2	-	16	TGTGCCAGCAGCCAGAGGTCGGCGGCGAGCTCCTACGAGCAGTACTTC	CASSQRSAASSYEQYF
TRBJ2-4	few	TRBV11-2	TRBD1	15	TGTGCCAGCAGCTTAGACTGGACAGGGAGAAACATTCAGTACTTC	CASSLDWTGRNIQYF
TRBJ2-7	many	TRBV28	-	12	TGTGCCAGCAGTTTCGGTCTCTACGAGCAGTACTTC	CASSFGLYEQYF
TRBJ2-5	-	TRBV24-1	-	17	TGTGCCACCAGTGACCCCCGTGGGCGATCAAGCCAAGAGACCCAGTACTTC	CATSDPRGRSSQETQYF
TRBJ1-5	many	TRBV28	-	15	TGTGCCAGCAGTTTAGGAGGACTTACAAATCAGCCCCAGCATTTT	CASSLGGLTNQPQHF
TRBJ2-2	many	TRBV12-3/TRBV12-4	TRBD1	18	TGTGCCAGCAGTTTTAGTACAGGGGGCCTATCGAACACCGGGGAGCTGTTTTTT	CASSFSTGGLSNTGELFF
TRBJ1-1	many	TRBV28	-	13	TGTGCCAGCATAAGCCAGGCCGGGGCTGAAGCTTTCTTT	CASISQAGAEAFF
TRBJ2-5	many	TRBV6-1	-	14	TGTGCCAGCAGTGTCTTAGCCGCAGGAGAGACCCAGTACTTC	CASSVLAAGETQYF
TRBJ2-4	-	TRBV6-2/TRBV6-3	-	15	TGTGCCAGCAGACCGGGACTCCTAGCCAAAAACATTCAGTACTTC	CASRPGLLAKNIQYF
TRBJ1-1	many	TRBV29-1	-	13	TGCAGCGCTAAGGGGCCAGGGTGGGCTGAAGCTTTCTTT	CSAKGPGWAEAFF
TRBJ1-2	many	TRBV10-3	TRBD1	13	TGTGCCATCAGCCGCCGACAGGGAGATGGCTACACCTTC	CAISRRQGDGYTF
TRBJ2-7	-	TRBV27	-	13	TGTGCCAGCAGTTCACCCGGGCCGGGGGAGCAGTACTTC	CASSSPGPGEQYF
TRBJ1-2	many	TRBV20-1	-	12	TGCAGTGCCCGTGGGGTCGCGTATGGCTACACCTTC	CSARGVAYGYTF
TRBJ1-5	-	TRBV5-1	-	16	TGCGCCAGCAGCATCGGGACAAATGGAAACAATCAGCCCCAGCATTTT	CASSIGTNGNNQPQHF
TRBJ1-1	-	TRBV20-1	-	13	TGCAGTGCTTCCCAGGGTATGAACACTGAAGCTTTCTTT	CSASQGMNTEAFF
TRBJ1-5	many	TRBV27	-	13	TGTGCCAGCAGTTCATCGCCCTGGCAGCCCCAGCATTTT	CASSSSPWQPQHF
TRBJ1-2	many	TRBV11-2	-	14	TGTGCCAGCAGCCCAAACCGGGACCGCTATGGCTACACCTTC	CASSPNRDRYGYTF
TRBJ2-2	few	TRBV11-2	-	14	TGTGCCAGCCACCGGACAGCATACACCGGGGAGCTGTTTTTT	CASHRTAYTGELFF
TRBJ2-7	-	TRBV12-3/TRBV12-4	-	14	TGTGCCAGCAGCACGACTAGGGGACTCTACGAGCAGTACTTC	CASSTTRGLYEQYF
TRBJ2-7	few	TRBV30	-	11	TGTGCCTGGAGAGTGTCCTACGAGCAGTACTTC	CAWRVSYEQYF
TRBJ1-1	many	TRBV25-1	-	13	TGTGCCAGCAGTGAATCGGACGCCACTGAAGCTTTCTTT	CASSESDATEAFF
TRBJ2-3	few	TRBV11-2	-	13	TGTGCCAGCAGCTCCTGGGGTGAAGATACGCAGTATTTT	CASSSWGEDTQYF
TRBJ1-1	many	TRBV4-2	-	15	TGTGCCAGCAGCCAAGACGCAGGGTGGAACACTGAAGCTTTCTTT	CASSQDAGWNTEAFF